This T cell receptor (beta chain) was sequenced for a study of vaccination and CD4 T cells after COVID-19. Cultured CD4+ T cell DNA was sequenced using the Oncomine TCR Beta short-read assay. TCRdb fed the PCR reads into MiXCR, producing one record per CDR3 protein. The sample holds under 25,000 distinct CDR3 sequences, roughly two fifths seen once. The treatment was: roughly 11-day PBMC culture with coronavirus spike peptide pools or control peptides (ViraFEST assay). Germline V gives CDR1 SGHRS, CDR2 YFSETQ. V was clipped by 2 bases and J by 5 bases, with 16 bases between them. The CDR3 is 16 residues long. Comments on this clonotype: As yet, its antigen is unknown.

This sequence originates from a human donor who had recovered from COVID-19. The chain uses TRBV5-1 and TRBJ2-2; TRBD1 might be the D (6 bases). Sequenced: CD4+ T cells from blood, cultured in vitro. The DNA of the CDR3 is TGCGCCAGCAGCTTAAGTCTGGGACAAGGGACCGGGGAGCTGTTTTTT. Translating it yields CASSLSLGQGTGELFF.